The T cell receptor beta chain described here comes from a study of blood T cell repertoires in COVID-19. The repertoire was sequenced with immunoSEQ multiplex PCR; TCRdb's copy has only in-frame clones and lacks some. The sample has a few hundred thousand clones; around 91% are singletons. The source is a woman aged 55 to 70 with acute or convalescent COVID-19. Source material: peripheral blood.

This CDR3 reads CASSLGDRYLEKLFF. For the CDR3, the DNA is TGCGCCAGCAGCTTGGGGGACAGGTATCTGGAAAAACTGTTTTTT. The chain has TRBV5-1 and TRBJ1-4; 8 bases agree with TRBD1. Germline V gives CDR1 SGHRS, CDR2 YFSETQ. There are 15 residues in the CDR3. After removal of 0 bases from V and 8 bases from J, the junction contained 6 bases not matched to a gene. Filled out from reference TRBV5-1 and TRBJ1-4, the complete variable domain reads KAGVTQTPRYLIKTRGQQVTLSCSPISGHRSVSWYQQTPGQGLQFLFEYFSETQRNKGNFPGRFSGRQFSNSRSEMNVSTLELGDSALYLCASSLGDRYLEKLFFGSGTQLSVL.